The 32 T cell receptor beta chains listed next were all sequenced from one sample in a study of post-analysis software for immune sequencing data. General study results and limits: Five TRBV segments occurring more often in patients than controls included TRBV5-6, TRBV5-1 and TRBV20-1.

Unique molecular identifiers tagged the TCR beta cDNA libraries. MiXCR, run by TCRdb on the PCR reads, gives a single entry per CDR3 protein. The sample carries roughly 600,000 distinct CDR3 sequences, 44% recorded once. These receptors' targets are unknown. Sequenced input: blood. The receptors were sampled from a girl under 18 with multiple sclerosis.

This clonotype was observed a handful of times. The genes are TRBV7-6 and TRBJ2-7; D uncertain. The germline V and J ends were trimmed by 1 base and 3 bases, with 10 bases remaining between them. In germline, CDR1 is SGHVS, CDR2 FNYEAQ. This CDR3 has 14 residues. The CDR3 coding sequence is TGTGCCAGCAGCTTAGTAGGGATTAGCTACGAGCAGTACTTC. Translated: CASSLVGISYEQYF.

The gene calls are TRBV12-3 or TRBV12-4 and TRBJ1-2, with D uncertain. V lost 3 bases and J 8 bases, leaving 22 bases between the germline ends. The CDR3 is 16 amino acids. The CDR3 is CASSFAGTAGRYGYTF. DNA of the CDR3: TGTGCCAGCAGTTTCGCGGGAACAGCCGGCAGGTACGGCTACACCTTC.

The CDR3 DNA is TGCAGTGCTAGACAGTACTACGAGCAGTACTTC. As protein: CSARQYYEQYF. The chain is built from TRBV20-1 and TRBJ2-4; D not certain. Gene TRBJ2-7 matches the end of the DNA better, so the J call may be wrong. Germline CDR1 is DFQATT and CDR2 is SNEGSKA (reference sequence). The CDR3 has 11 residues.

The rearrangement joins TRBV12-3 or TRBV12-4 to TRBJ1-3, with a weak D call TRBD1 (6 bases). The length of the CDR3 is 14 residues. V lost 3 bases and J 3 bases, leaving 9 bases between the germline ends. CDR3 residues: CASSFAGVGNTIYF. The CDR3 bases are TGTGCCAGCAGTTTCGCAGGGGTTGGAAACACCATATATTTT.

V is TRBV7-9 and J is TRBJ2-5, with D tentatively TRBD1 (6 bases). V was trimmed by 5 bases and J by 4 bases, leaving 14 bases between them. This CDR3 is built from 14 residues. Germline V gene sequence: CDR1 SEHNR, CDR2 FQNEAQ (reference sequence). This CDR3 is CASSRLQGGETQYF. As DNA, the CDR3 is TGTGCCAGCAGCCGATTACAGGGTGGAGAGACCCAGTACTTC.

This clonotype was counted once. The chain carries TRBV3-1 and TRBJ1-2; unclear D gene. The CDR3 length is 15 residues. Germline-derived CDR1 and CDR2 are LGHDT and YNNKEL (reference sequence). V lost 0 bases and J lost 7, with 15 bases in between. CDR3 loop: CASSQDLGFFRGYTF. The CDR3, as DNA: TGTGCCAGCAGCCAAGATCTGGGGTTTTTCCGTGGCTACACCTTC.

The chain couples TRBV6-6 to TRBJ1-6, with D tentatively TRBD1 (5 bases). V gave up 2 bases and J gave up 7 bases, with 15 bases separating them. This CDR3 comprises 16 residues. Germline V CDR1 and CDR2: MNHNY, SVGAGI (reference sequence). The CDR3 loop reads CASSYHRQGGNSPLHF. DNA for the CDR3: TGTGCCAGCAGTTACCACCGTCAGGGTGGGAATTCACCCCTCCACTTT.

This sequence joins TRBV5-1 and TRBJ2-7, with 7 bases aligning to TRBD1. The germline gives CDR1 SGHRS, CDR2 YFSETQ. The V and J ends lost 5 bases and 2 bases, in that order; junction bases with no gene match: 4. This CDR3 spans 13 amino acids. The CDR3 is CASRKGQTYEQYF. In DNA, the CDR3 is TGCGCCAGCAGAAAGGGACAGACCTACGAGCAGTACTTC.

V is TRBV12-3 or TRBV12-4 and J is TRBJ1-1; D ambiguous. The CDR3 covers 15 residues. V was shortened by 1 base and J by 1 base, with 10 bases between the two germline ends. The CDR3 loop reads CASSLEGISNTEAFF. The CDR3 DNA sequence: TGTGCCAGCAGTTTAGAGGGAATATCGAACACTGAAGCTTTCTTT.

A few counts support this clonotype. The chain carries TRBV2 and TRBJ2-3; 8 bases align to TRBD2. Germline V gene sequence: CDR1 SNHLY, CDR2 FYNNEI. V gave up 4 bases and J gave up 2 bases; unmatched junction bases: 5. CDR3 length equals 15 residues. The CDR3 nucleotides read TGTGCCAGCAGTGTCGAGCGGGGGACCACAGATACGCAGTATTTT. This gives the protein CASSVERGTTDTQYF.

This clonotype turned up a few times. The CDR3 DNA reads as TGTGCCAGCAGCCAAGTCGAGGAAGCGGGGGTCCACTTATTAGCCAAAAACATTCAGTACTTC. Protein sequence: CASSQVEEAGVHLLAKNIQYF. The chain uses TRBV3-1 and TRBJ2-4; 8 nucleotides agree with TRBD2. From germline, CDR1 is LGHDT and CDR2 YNNKEL (reference sequence). V was pared by 1 base and J by 0 bases, with 17 bases of the junction left unmatched. There are 21 residues in the CDR3.

The rearrangement links TRBV3-1 to TRBJ2-3; D unresolved. This CDR3 has 16 amino acids. V lost 0 bases and J 2 bases, leaving 12 bases between the germline ends. Germline V CDR1 and CDR2: LGHDT, YNNKEL (reference sequence). CDR3 in DNA: TGTGCCAGCAGCCAAGACGGTAATAGCCTCACAGATACGCAGTATTTT. Amino acid sequence: CASSQDGNSLTDTQYF.

The chain couples TRBV4-1 to TRBJ2-1; 16 nucleotides align to TRBD2. The J call could be wrong; TRBJ2-7 is a better fit for the DNA end. CDR3 length: 24 residues. Germline CDR1 MGHRA, CDR2 YSYEKL. The CDR3 reads CASSPIPMFAGTSGGAERRNEQYF. In DNA, the CDR3 is TGCGCCAGCAGCCCCATCCCCATGTTCGCCGGGACTAGCGGGGGGGCCGAGAGGAGGAATGAGCAGTACTTC.

J is TRBJ1-4 and V is TRBV7-3; 7 bases agree with TRBD1. The V segment lost 10 bases and the J segment 5 bases; nucleotides outside the gene matches: 16. The CDR3 extends over 16 amino acids. Germline V gives CDR1 SGHTA, CDR2 FQGTGA. In nucleotides, the CDR3 is TGTGCCACTCCCTCGACGGGCGGACAGGTGAATGAAAAACTGTTTTTT. This translates into CATPSTGGQVNEKLFF.

This sequence joins TRBV5-4 and TRBJ2-1; TRBD1 matches 8 bases. Germline values: CDR1 SGHNT, CDR2 YYREEE (reference sequence). This CDR3 has 18 amino acids. The junction had 13 bases not matched to a gene; V was cut back by 0 bases and J by 5 bases. The CDR3: CASSLGFIRDRRDNEQFF. DNA for the CDR3: TGTGCCAGCAGCTTGGGTTTCATCCGGGACAGGAGAGACAATGAGCAGTTCTTC.

With regard to this clonotype: A read error may produce the germline difference seen at one junction end. The genes are TRBV11-3 and TRBJ2-7; TRBD1 aligns across 9 bases. This CDR3 comprises 14 residues. Germline loops: CDR1 SGHNT, CDR2 YENEEA. CDR3: CTSSLVQGAYEQYF. DNA of the CDR3: TGTACCAGCAGCTTAGTACAGGGGGCTTACGAGCAGTACTTC.

The chain is built from TRBV2 and TRBJ1-1; a possible D gene is TRBD1 (6 bases). Germline-derived CDR1 and CDR2 are SNHLY and FYNNEI. Trimming left V 0 bases short and J 0 bases short, with 8 bases between. There are 15 residues in the CDR3. The CDR3 DNA reads as TGTGCCAGCAGTGAAGCGCAGGGGATGAACACTGAAGCTTTCTTT. It specifies CASSEAQGMNTEAFF.

The chain is built from TRBV7-3 and TRBJ1-1; D uncertain. The CDR3 runs to 13 residues. CDR1 SGHTA and CDR2 FQGTGA come from the germline V gene. Trimming left V 4 bases short and J 8 bases short, with 14 bases between. The CDR3 region is CASSSIEGQEAFF. CDR3 coding DNA: TGTGCCAGCAGCTCGATCGAGGGTCAGGAAGCTTTCTTT.

The table lists this clonotype with a few counts. J is TRBJ2-5 and V is TRBV20-1; 8 bases match TRBD1. Trimming cost V 1 base and J 5 bases; bases outside gene matches: 3. The CDR3 is 13 residues long. Germline V lookup: CDR1 DFQATT, CDR2 SNEGSKA (reference sequence). This CDR3 is CSARAWTGETQYF. Written as DNA, the CDR3 is TGCAGTGCTAGAGCCTGGACAGGGGAGACCCAGTACTTC.

This clonotype has a single count. This rearrangement joins TRBV5-1 to TRBJ2-7; TRBD2 matches 11 bases. The CDR3 runs to 16 residues. The germline V gene has CDR1 SGHRS and CDR2 YFSETQ. Germline trimming cut 4 bases from V and 7 bases from J; bases unmatched to any gene: 13. The CDR3 DNA reads TGCGCCAGCAGCCCAAGGGCGACTAGCGGGATCGGAGAGCAGTACTTC. It is translated as CASSPRATSGIGEQYF.

This clonotype was seen more than once but under ten times. The genes are TRBV12-3 or TRBV12-4 and TRBJ2-5; 8 nucleotides align to TRBD2. Trimming cost V 6 bases and J 11 bases; bases outside gene matches: 8. This CDR3 has 12 residues. This CDR3 is CASSVPRGAQYF. The CDR3 DNA reads TGTGCCAGCAGCGTCCCGCGGGGGGCTCAGTACTTC.

The chain couples TRBV12-3 or TRBV12-4 to TRBJ2-1, with TRBD2 as a possible D gene (7 bases). This CDR3 spans 16 amino acids. V lost 1 base and J 9 bases, leaving 19 bases between the germline ends. The CDR3 is CASSLGGGLAPSEQFF. The CDR3 region has the DNA TGTGCCAGCAGTTTAGGGGGGGGGCTAGCGCCTAGTGAGCAGTTCTTC.

The chain is built from TRBV12-3 or TRBV12-4 and TRBJ2-2, with D perhaps matching TRBD2 (5 bases). The CDR3 sequence is 16 residues long. The V and J ends lost 5 bases and 0 bases respectively, with 13 bases between them. The CDR3 sequence is CASSNRAETNTGELFF. The CDR3 coding sequence is TGTGCCAGCAGTAATCGAGCGGAGACGAACACCGGGGAGCTGTTTTTT.

V gene TRBV7-9 combines with J gene TRBJ2-3, with TRBD2 as a possible D gene (7 bases). The germline CDR1 and CDR2 sequences are SEHNR and FQNEAQ (reference sequence). Trimming pared 2 bases from V and 2 bases from J, leaving 26 bases between. This CDR3 spans 20 amino acids. The CDR3 region has the DNA TGTGCCAGCAGCTTAATTCAGGGGATCCGTTCTAGCGGACCCACAGATACGCAGTATTTT. Its protein product is CASSLIQGIRSSGPTDTQYF.

V usage is TRBV20-1 and J usage is TRBJ2-7; 11 nucleotides line up with TRBD2. V lost 2 bases and J lost 3; bases outside the gene matches: 6. This CDR3 has 15 amino acids. Per germline, CDR1 DFQATT and CDR2 SNEGSKA (reference sequence). CDR3 protein: CSARRLAGPFYEQYF. CDR3 nucleotides: TGCAGTGCTAGAAGACTAGCGGGGCCGTTCTACGAGCAGTACTTC.

This clonotype was observed a handful of times. This rearrangement joins TRBV3-1 to TRBJ2-7, with 7 nucleotides matching TRBD2. Gene TRBJ2-5 matches the end of the DNA better, so the J call may be wrong. The CDR3 has 16 residues. Germline CDR1 reads LGHDT; CDR2 reads YNNKEL (reference sequence). Here the CDR3 DNA reads TGTGCCAGCAGCCGGTACTGGCGGGAGCTTCCAGAGACCCAGTACTTC. It specifies CASSRYWRELPETQYF.

This clonotype turned up a few times. The chain combines TRBV27 with TRBJ2-7, with D unclear. The CDR3 loop spans 15 amino acids. Trimming cost V 2 bases and J 3 bases, with 14 bases left between them. Germline V gene lookup returns CDR1 MNHEY and CDR2 SMNVEV (reference sequence). The CDR3 DNA follows: TGTGCCAGCAGTTTAAAGGCCACAGCTCACTACGAGCAGTACTTC. This gives the protein CASSLKATAHYEQYF.

The gene calls are TRBV12-3 or TRBV12-4 and TRBJ2-7, with 7 bases fitting TRBD1. The CDR3 consists of 13 residues. The J segment lost 6 bases and the V segment lost 3 bases, leaving 5 bases of the junction unmatched. CDR3 amino acids: CASSFTGDGEQYF. The DNA of the CDR3 is TGTGCCAGCAGTTTTACAGGGGATGGCGAGCAGTACTTC.

This clonotype was counted at least ten times. The chain has TRBV5-5 and TRBJ2-5, with no clear D. The ends were cut back, 2 bases at V and 2 bases at J, with 4 bases in the middle. Germline CDR1 reads SGHKS; CDR2 reads YYEKEE (reference sequence). This CDR3 has 12 residues. The CDR3 reads CASSFSQETQYF. The CDR3 coding sequence is TGTGCCAGCAGCTTTAGTCAAGAGACCCAGTACTTC.

This chain connects TRBV5-1 to TRBJ2-3, with 7 bases that match TRBD1. CDR1 SGHRS and CDR2 YFSETQ come from the germline V gene. The CDR3 has 16 residues. Trimming at V came to 4 bases and at J to 3 bases, leaving 11 bases not matched to a gene. CDR3 loop: CASSPGQSSRTDTQYF. Written as DNA, the CDR3 is TGCGCCAGCAGCCCGGGACAGAGCTCTCGTACAGATACGCAGTATTTT.

The sample holds a few counts of this clonotype. The CDR3 DNA reads TGCGCCAGCAGCTTGGGCTCCCCTGACGAGCAGTACTTC. It translates to CASSLGSPDEQYF. The chain employs TRBV5-1 and TRBJ2-4; D is unresolved. The J call may be faulty, since TRBJ2-7 better matches the DNA end. The germline V gene has CDR1 SGHRS and CDR2 YFSETQ. The CDR3 spans 13 residues.

V and J are TRBV11-2 and TRBJ2-1, with D perhaps assigned TRBD1 or TRBD2 (5 bases each). CDR3 size: 14 residues. Trimming pared 5 bases from V and 6 bases from J, leaving 14 bases between. Looked up from germline, CDR1 is SGHAT and CDR2 is FQNNGV. Here the CDR3 DNA reads TGTGCCAGCAGCCCTTGGGGGAGCTCCAATGAGCAGTTCTTC. Translating it yields CASSPWGSSNEQFF. The full variable domain, in which reference TRBV11-2 and TRBJ2-1 provide the parts outside the CDR3, is EAGVAQSPRYKIIEKRQSVAFWCNPISGHATLYWYQQILGQGPKLLIQFQNNGVVDDSQLPKDRFSAERLKGVDSTLKIQPAKLEDSAVYLCASSPWGSSNEQFFGPGTRLTVL.